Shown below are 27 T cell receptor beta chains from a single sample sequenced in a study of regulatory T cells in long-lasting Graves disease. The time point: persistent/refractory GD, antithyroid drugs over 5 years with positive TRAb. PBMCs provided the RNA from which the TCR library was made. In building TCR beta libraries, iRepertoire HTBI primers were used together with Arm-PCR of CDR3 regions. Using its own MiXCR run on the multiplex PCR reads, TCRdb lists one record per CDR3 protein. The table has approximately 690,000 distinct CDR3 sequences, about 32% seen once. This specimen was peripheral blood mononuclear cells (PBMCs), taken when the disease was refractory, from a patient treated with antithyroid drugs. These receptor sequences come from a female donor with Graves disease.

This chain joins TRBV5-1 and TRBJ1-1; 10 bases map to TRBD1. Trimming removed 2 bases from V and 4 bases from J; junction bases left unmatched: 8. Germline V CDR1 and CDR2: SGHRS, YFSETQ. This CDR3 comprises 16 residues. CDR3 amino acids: CASSFPGQGRSTEAFF. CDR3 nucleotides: TGCGCCAGCAGCTTTCCGGGACAGGGGCGCAGCACTGAAGCTTTCTTT.

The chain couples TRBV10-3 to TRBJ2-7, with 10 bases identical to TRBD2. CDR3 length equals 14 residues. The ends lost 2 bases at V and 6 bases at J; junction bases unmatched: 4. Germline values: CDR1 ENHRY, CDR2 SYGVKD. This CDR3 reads CAISELAGESEQYF. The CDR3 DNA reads TGTGCCATCAGTGAGCTAGCGGGAGAGAGCGAGCAGTACTTC.

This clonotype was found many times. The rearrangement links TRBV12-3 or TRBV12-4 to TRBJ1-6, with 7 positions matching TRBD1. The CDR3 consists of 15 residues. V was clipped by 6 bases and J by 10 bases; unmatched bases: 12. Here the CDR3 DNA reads TGTGCCAGCAGCCGGGACAGCCAGGGGAGCTCACCCCTCCACTTT. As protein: CASSRDSQGSSPLHF.

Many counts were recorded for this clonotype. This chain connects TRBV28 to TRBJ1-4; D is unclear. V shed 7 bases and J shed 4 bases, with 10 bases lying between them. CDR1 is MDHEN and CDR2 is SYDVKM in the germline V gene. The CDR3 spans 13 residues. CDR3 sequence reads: CASIRGRNEKLFF. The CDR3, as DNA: TGTGCCAGCATTCGAGGGCGTAATGAAAAACTGTTTTTT.

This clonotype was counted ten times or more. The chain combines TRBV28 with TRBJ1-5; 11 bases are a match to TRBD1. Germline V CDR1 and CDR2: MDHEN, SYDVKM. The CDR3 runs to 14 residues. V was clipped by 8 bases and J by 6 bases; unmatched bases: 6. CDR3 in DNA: TGTGCCAGCGACGGGACAGGGGGTGTTCAGCCCCAGCATTTT. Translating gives CASDGTGGVQPQHF.

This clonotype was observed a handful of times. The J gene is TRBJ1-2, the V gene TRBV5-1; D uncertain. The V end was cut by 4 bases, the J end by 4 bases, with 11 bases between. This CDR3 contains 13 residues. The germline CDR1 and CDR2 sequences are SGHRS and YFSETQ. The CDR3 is CASSGRVTYGYTF. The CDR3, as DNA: TGCGCCAGCAGCGGAAGGGTTACCTATGGCTACACCTTC.

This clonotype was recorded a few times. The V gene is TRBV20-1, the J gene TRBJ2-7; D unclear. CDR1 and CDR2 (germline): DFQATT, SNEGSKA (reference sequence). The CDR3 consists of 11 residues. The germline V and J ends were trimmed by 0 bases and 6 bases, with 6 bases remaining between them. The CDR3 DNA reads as TGCAGTGCTAGAGATGCAGGCGAGCAGTACTTC. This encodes CSARDAGEQYF.

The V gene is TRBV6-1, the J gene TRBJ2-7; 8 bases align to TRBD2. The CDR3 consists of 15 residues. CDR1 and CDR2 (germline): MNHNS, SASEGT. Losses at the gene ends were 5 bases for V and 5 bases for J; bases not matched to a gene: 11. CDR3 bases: TGTGCCAGCAGTCCGGCCCGGGGGGGAAGTCACGAGCAGTACTTC. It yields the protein CASSPARGGSHEQYF.

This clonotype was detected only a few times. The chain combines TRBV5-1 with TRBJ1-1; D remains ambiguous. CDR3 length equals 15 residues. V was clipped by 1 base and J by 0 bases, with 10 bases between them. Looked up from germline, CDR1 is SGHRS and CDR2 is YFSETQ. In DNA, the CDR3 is TGCGCCAGCAGCTTGAAGGGAGCCATGAACACTGAAGCTTTCTTT. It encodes CASSLKGAMNTEAFF. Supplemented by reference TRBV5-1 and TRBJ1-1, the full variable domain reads KAGVTQTPRYLIKTRGQQVTLSCSPISGHRSVSWYQQTPGQGLQFLFEYFSETQRNKGNFPGRFSGRQFSNSRSEMNVSTLELGDSALYLCASSLKGAMNTEAFFGQGTRLTVV.

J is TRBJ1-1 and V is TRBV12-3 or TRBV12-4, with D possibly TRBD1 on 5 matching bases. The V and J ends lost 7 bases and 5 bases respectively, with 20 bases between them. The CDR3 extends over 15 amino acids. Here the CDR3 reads CASTPTGTPGTEAFF. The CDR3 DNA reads TGTGCCAGCACCCCGACCGGGACCCCGGGGACTGAAGCTTTCTTT.

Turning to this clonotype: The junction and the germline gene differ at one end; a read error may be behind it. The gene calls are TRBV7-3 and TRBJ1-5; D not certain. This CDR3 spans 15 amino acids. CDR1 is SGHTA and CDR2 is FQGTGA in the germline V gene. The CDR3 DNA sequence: TGCGCCAGCAGCCAAGTAACACTGAGCAATCAGCCCCAGCATTTT. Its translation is CASSQVTLSNQPQHF.

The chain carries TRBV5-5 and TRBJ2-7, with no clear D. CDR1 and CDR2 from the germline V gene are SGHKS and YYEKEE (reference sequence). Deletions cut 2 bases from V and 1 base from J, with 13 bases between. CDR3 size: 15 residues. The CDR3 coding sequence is TGTGCCAGCAGCTTCAAACTTATCAGGTCCTACGAGCAGTACTTC. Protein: CASSFKLIRSYEQYF.

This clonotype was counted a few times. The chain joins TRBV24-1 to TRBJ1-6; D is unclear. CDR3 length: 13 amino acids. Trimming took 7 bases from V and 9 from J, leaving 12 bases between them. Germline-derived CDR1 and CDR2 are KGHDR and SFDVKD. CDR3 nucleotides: TGTGCCACCAGGAGGACTTCGGGTTCACCCCTCCACTTT. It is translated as CATRRTSGSPLHF.

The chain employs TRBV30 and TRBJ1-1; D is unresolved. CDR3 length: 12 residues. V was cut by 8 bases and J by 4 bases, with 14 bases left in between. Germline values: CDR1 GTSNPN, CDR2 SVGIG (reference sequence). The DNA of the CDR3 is TGTGCCCTCCGCCCTAGGGCCACTGAAGCTTTCTTT. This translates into CALRPRATEAFF.

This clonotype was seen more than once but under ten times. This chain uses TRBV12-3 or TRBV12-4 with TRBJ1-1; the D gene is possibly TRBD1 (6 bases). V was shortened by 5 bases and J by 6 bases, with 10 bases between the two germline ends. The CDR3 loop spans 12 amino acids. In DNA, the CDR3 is TGTGCCAGCAGTCACCACAGGGCTGAAGCTTTCTTT. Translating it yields CASSHHRAEAFF.

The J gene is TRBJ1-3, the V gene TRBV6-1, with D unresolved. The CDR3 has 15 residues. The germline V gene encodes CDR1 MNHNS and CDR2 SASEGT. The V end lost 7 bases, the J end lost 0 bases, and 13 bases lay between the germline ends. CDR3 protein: CASKREWSSGNTIYF. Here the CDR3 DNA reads TGTGCCAGCAAAAGGGAGTGGAGCTCTGGAAACACCATATATTTT.

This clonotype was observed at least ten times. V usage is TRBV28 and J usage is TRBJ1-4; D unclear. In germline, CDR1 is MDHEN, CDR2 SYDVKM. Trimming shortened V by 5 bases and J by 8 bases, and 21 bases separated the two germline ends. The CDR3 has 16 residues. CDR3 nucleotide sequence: TGTGCCAGCAGTACCTACCCGGGCACTCGGAACGAAAAACTGTTTTTT. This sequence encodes CASSTYPGTRNEKLFF. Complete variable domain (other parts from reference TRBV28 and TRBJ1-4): DVKVTQSSRYLVKRTGEKVFLECVQDMDHENMFWYRQDPGLGLRLIYFSYDVKMKEKGDIPEGYSVSREKKERFSLILESASTNQTSMYLCASSTYPGTRNEKLFFGSGTQLSVL.

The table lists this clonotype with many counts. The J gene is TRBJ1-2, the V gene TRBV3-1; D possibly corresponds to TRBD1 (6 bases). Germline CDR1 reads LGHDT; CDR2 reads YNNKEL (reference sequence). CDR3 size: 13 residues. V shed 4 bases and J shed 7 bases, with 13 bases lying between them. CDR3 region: CASSPRDIPGYTF. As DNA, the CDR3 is TGTGCCAGCAGCCCACGGGACATCCCTGGCTACACCTTC. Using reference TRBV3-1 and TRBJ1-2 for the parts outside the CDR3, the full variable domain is DTAVSQTPKYLVTQMGNDKSIKCEQNLGHDTMYWYKQDSKKFLKIMFSYNNKELIINETVPNRFSPKSPDKAHLNLHINSLELGDSAVYFCASSPRDIPGYTFGSGTRLTVV.

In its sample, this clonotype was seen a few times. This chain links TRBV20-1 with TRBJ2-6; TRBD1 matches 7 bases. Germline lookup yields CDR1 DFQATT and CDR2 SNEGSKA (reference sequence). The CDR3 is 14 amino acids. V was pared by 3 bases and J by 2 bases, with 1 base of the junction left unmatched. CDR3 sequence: CSARDRTGANVLTF. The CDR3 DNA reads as TGCAGTGCTAGGGACAGGACTGGGGCCAACGTCCTGACTTTC.

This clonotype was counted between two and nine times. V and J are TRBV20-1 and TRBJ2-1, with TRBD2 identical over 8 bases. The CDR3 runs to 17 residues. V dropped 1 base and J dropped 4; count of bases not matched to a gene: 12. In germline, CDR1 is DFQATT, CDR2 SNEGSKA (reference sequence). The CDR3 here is CSARAIPGTRIYNEQFF. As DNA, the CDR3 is TGCAGTGCTAGAGCCATACCCGGGACTAGGATTTACAATGAGCAGTTCTTC.

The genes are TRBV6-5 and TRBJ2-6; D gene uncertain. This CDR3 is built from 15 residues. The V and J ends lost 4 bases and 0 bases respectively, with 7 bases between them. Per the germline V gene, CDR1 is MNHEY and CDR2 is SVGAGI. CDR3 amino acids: CASSSADSGANVLTF. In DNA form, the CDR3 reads TGTGCCAGCAGTTCCGCAGACTCTGGGGCCAACGTCCTGACTTTC.

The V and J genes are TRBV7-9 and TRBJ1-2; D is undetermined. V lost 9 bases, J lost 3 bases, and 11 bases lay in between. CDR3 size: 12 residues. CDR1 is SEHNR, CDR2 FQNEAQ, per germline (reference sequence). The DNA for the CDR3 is TGTGCCAGTCCCAAGGGCGACTATGGCTACACCTTC. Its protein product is CASPKGDYGYTF.

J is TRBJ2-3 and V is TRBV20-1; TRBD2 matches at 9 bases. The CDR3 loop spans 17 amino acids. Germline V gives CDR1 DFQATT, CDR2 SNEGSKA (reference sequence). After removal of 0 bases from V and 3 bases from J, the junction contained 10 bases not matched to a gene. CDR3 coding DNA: TGCAGTGCTAGAGATAGCGGGGGACTTAGCACGACAGATACGCAGTATTTT. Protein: CSARDSGGLSTTDTQYF.

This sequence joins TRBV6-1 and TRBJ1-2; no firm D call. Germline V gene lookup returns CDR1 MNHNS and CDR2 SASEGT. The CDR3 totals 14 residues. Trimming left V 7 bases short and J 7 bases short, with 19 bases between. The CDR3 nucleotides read TGTGCCAGCACCCCCGTGACGTGGAGCTGTGGCTACACCTTC. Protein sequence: CASTPVTWSCGYTF.

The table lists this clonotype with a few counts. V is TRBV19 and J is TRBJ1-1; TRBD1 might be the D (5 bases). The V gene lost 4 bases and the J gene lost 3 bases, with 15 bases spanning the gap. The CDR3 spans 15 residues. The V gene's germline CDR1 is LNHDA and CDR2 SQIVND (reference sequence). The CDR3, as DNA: TGTGCCAGTAGTAAGGGGAGGTTAAGGGACACTGAAGCTTTCTTT. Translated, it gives CASSKGRLRDTEAFF.

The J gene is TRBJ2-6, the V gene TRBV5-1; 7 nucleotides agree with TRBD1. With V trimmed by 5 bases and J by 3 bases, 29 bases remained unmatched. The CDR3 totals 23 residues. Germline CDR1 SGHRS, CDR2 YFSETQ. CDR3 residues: CASRAPTGRPSNPGKNGANVLTF. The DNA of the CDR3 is TGCGCCAGCAGGGCTCCGACAGGGCGCCCCTCAAACCCCGGTAAAAATGGGGCCAACGTCCTGACTTTC.

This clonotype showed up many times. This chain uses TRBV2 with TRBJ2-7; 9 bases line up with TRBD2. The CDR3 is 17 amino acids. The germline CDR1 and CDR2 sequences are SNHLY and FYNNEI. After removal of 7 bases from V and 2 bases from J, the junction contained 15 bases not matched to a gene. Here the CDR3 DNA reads TGTGCCAGCATTATCGGTAGCGGGAGATCCCTCCCCTACGAGCAGTACTTC. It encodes CASIIGSGRSLPYEQYF.